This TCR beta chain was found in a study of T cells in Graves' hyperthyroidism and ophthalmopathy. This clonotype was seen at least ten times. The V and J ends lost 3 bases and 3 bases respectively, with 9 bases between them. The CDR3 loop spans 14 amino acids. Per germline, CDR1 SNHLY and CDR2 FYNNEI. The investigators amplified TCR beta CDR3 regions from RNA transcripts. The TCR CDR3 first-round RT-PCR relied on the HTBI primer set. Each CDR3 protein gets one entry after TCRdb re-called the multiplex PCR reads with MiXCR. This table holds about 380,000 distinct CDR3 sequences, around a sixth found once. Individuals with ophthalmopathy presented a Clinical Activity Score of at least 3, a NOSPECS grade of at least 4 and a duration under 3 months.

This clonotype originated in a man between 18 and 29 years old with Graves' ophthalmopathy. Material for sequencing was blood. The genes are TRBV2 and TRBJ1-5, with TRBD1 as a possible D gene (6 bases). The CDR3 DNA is TGTGCCAGCAGTGACGACAGGCTCAATCAGCCCCAGCATTTT. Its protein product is CASSDDRLNQPQHF. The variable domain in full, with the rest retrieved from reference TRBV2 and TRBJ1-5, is EPEVTQTPSHQVTQMGQEVILRCVPISNHLYFYWYRQILGQKVEFLVSFYNNEISEKSEIFDDQFSVERPDGSNFTLKIRSTKLEDSAMYFCASSDDRLNQPQHFGDGTRLSIL.